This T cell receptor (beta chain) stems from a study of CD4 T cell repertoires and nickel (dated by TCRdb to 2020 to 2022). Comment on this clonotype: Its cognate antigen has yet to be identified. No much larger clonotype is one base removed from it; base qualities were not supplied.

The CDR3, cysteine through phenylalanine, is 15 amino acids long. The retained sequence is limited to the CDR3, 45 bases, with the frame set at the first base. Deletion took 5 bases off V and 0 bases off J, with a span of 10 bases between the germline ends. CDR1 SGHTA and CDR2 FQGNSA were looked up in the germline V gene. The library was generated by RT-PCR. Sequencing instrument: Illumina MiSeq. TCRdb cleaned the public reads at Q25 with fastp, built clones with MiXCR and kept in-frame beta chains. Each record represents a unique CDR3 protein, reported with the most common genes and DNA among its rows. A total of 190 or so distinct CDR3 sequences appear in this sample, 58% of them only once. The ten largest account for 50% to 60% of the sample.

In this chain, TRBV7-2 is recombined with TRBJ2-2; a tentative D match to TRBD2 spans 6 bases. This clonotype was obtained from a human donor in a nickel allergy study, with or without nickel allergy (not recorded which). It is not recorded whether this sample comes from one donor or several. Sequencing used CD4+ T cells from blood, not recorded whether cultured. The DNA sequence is TGTGCCAGCAGCACCTGGGGGGCGAACACCGGGGAGCTGTTTTTT. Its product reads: CASSTWGANTGELFF. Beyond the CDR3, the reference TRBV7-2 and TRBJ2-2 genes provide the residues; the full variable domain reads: GAGVSQSPSNKVTEKGKDVELRCDPISGHTALYWYRQSLGQGLEFLIYFQGNSAPDKSGLPSDRFSAERTGGSVSTLTIQRTQQEDSAVYLCASSTWGANTGELFFGEGSRLTVL.